Each of the 5 T cell receptor beta chains below was sequenced from the same sample in a study of T cells in Graves' hyperthyroidism and ophthalmopathy. RNA transcripts served as the template for amplifying TCR beta CDR3 regions. The HTBI set primed first-round TCR CDR3 RT-PCR. TCRdb re-called the multiplex PCR reads through MiXCR, storing one row per CDR3 protein. The sample lists approximately 270,000 distinct CDR3 sequences; less than 15% were seen once. The sequenced sample consisted of blood. These receptors originate from a woman in her forties with Graves' hyperthyroidism that later progressed to Graves' ophthalmopathy.

This clonotype has ten or more counts. The rearrangement uses TRBV14 and TRBJ2-7, with unresolved D. The V end lost 4 bases, the J end lost 2 bases, and 9 bases lay between the germline ends. This CDR3 has 13 residues. Germline CDR1 SGHDN, CDR2 FVKESK. The CDR3 region has the DNA TGTGCCAGCAGCCCGCGAGCCCCCTACGAGCAGTACTTC. It is translated as CASSPRAPYEQYF.

This clonotype was picked up many times. This chain links TRBV11-1 with TRBJ1-1, with D possibly TRBD1 on 5 matching bases. Trimming pared 0 bases from V and 5 bases from J, leaving 13 bases between. This CDR3 has 15 amino acids. Germline-derived CDR1 and CDR2 are SGHAT and FQDESV (reference sequence). The CDR3 loop is CASSLASGGWTEAFF. The CDR3, as DNA: TGTGCCAGCAGCTTAGCGTCGGGGGGATGGACTGAAGCTTTCTTT.

Ten or more counts support this clonotype. The rearrangement joins TRBV9 to TRBJ2-5; 9 nucleotides match TRBD2. The germline gives CDR1 SGDLS, CDR2 YYNGEE. This CDR3 spans 16 amino acids. Germline trimming cut 0 bases from V and 1 base from J; bases unmatched to any gene: 4. CDR3 protein: CASSVGAGGLQETQYF. In nucleotides, the CDR3 is TGTGCCAGCAGCGTAGGAGCGGGAGGTCTCCAAGAGACCCAGTACTTC.

V usage is TRBV28 and J usage is TRBJ2-7; 9 bases map to TRBD2. Per the germline V gene, CDR1 is MDHEN and CDR2 is SYDVKM. V shed 2 bases and J 7 bases; nucleotides not matched to a gene: 6. The CDR3 spans 14 residues. CDR3 in DNA: TGTGCCAGCAGTTTAAAAGCGGGAGGAGAAGAGCAGTACTTC. It is translated as CASSLKAGGEEQYF.

The J gene is TRBJ1-2, the V gene TRBV12-3 or TRBV12-4; possibly TRBD1 for D (5 bases). This CDR3 has 16 amino acids. Trimming took 6 bases from V and 0 from J, leaving 17 bases between them. This CDR3 is CASSPRRLTANYGYTF. CDR3 in DNA: TGTGCCAGCAGCCCAAGACGCCTGACAGCTAACTATGGCTACACCTTC.